The entry below gives a single T cell receptor (beta chain) sequence along with its context. Its antigen is unknown. There are 16 residues in the CDR3. Germline lookup yields CDR1 SGHVS and CDR2 FQNEAQ. After removal of 5 bases from V and 3 bases from J, the junction contained 13 bases not matched to a gene. This sample stems from a study of cytomegalovirus exposure and HLA in healthy donors. Whole-study context: Genotyping of 300 to 450 donors showed that about 83% belonged to the Caucasian-associated ancestry cluster. General study results and limits: Cytomegalovirus association was assigned to about 150 TCR beta chains.

In the PCR, 60 Vbeta and 13 Jbeta primers were used. Profiling relied on immunoSEQ multiplex PCR, and the TCRdb table lists in-frame clones only, not all of them. This sample has roughly 190,000 clones, with approximately 77% found just once. This clonotype originated in a man in his forties or fifties in good health and CMV-seropositive. This rearrangement joins TRBV7-8 to TRBJ2-7; TRBD2 matches 7 bases. Sequenced: PBMCs. CDR3 sequence (DNA): TGTGCCAGCAGCCCATGGCTAGGGCGGGAGTACTACGAGCAGTACTTC. Translated: CASSPWLGREYYEQYF.